The next 32 T cell receptor beta chains were all read from a single sample in a study of T cell responses to AZD1222 COVID-19 vaccine (dated by TCRdb to the early 2020s). Library prep was done by the immunoSEQ multiplex PCR assay. TCRdb stores this immuneACCESS table with in-frame sequences only. Part of the clones is absent; in the studies checked, under half of the shortfall reflects unresolved V genes, and no reason is known for the rest. The sample records 100,000 to 150,000 clones, approximately 87% of which are singletons. About 10% of the sample belongs to the ten largest clones. Reading the label with the study, this specimen's time point is: baseline before first vaccination. The sequences come from peripheral blood, collected on day 0 of AZD1222 vaccination. These receptors originate from an adult in good health.

The chain combines TRBV5-1 with TRBJ2-7; 12 nucleotides align to TRBD1. CDR3 size: 15 residues. Unmatched junction bases numbered 6, after V lost 4 bases and J lost 4 bases. The germline V gene encodes CDR1 SGHRS and CDR2 YFSETQ. The CDR3 sequence: CASSHGTGGMYEQYF. CDR3 nucleotide sequence: TGCGCCAGCAGCCACGGGACAGGGGGCATGTACGAGCAGTACTTC.

The chain links TRBV28 to TRBJ2-1, with 7 nucleotides matching TRBD2. The CDR3 extends over 15 amino acids. Germline CDR1 reads MDHEN; CDR2 reads SYDVKM. J gave up 0 bases and V 6 bases, and 5 bases lay outside the gene matches. CDR3 region: CASRPAGSSYNEQFF. The CDR3 DNA reads TGTGCCAGCAGACCAGCGGGGAGCTCCTACAATGAGCAGTTCTTC.

This chain connects TRBV7-3 to TRBJ2-7, with TRBD2 matching over 11 bases. This CDR3 is 15 amino acids long. V trimming: 3 bases; J trimming: 2 bases; junction bases outside the gene matches: 3. The germline V gene has CDR1 SGHTA and CDR2 FQGTGA. The CDR3 sequence is CASSFGTSGTYEQYF. The CDR3 DNA reads as TGTGCCAGCAGCTTCGGGACTAGCGGAACCTACGAGCAGTACTTC.

Comments on this clone: At one end the junction does not follow the germline gene, possibly because of a read error. This rearrangement joins TRBV3-1 (or the pseudogene TRBV3-2) to TRBJ1-3; the D gene is possibly TRBD1 (5 bases). The CDR3 consists of 15 residues. The germline CDR1 and CDR2 sequences are LGHDT and YNNKEL (reference sequence). The CDR3 nucleotides read TGTGCCAGCAGCCAAGATCTAGTCTCGGAGGGACCGAGAGATTTT. The encoded protein is CASSQDLVSEGPRDF.

The V and J genes are TRBV6-5 and TRBJ1-2; D is unresolved. The CDR3 covers 12 residues. The germline V gene has CDR1 MNHEY and CDR2 SVGAGI. V lost 0 bases and J lost 8, with 7 bases in between. This CDR3 is CASSYSSGGYTF. CDR3 nucleotide sequence: TGTGCCAGCAGTTACTCGTCGGGAGGCTACACCTTC.

The CDR3 here is CASSDEGEETQYF. Written as DNA, the CDR3 is TGTGCCAGCAGCGACGAGGGAGAAGAGACCCAGTACTTC. The V call is TRBV9, the J call TRBJ2-5, with D possibly being TRBD2 (5 bases). V lost 3 bases and J 3 bases, leaving 9 bases between the germline ends. Germline assignment: CDR1 SGDLS and CDR2 YYNGEE. This CDR3 is built from 13 residues.

CDR3 sequence: CASSLVTRGDSPLHF. DNA for the CDR3: TGTGCCAGCAGCTTAGTTACCAGGGGAGATTCACCCCTCCACTTT. The V gene is TRBV7-2, the J gene TRBJ1-6; D may be TRBD1 (6 bases). The V end was cut by 1 base, the J end by 8 bases, with 12 bases between. The CDR3 length is 15 residues. The V gene's germline CDR1 is SGHTA and CDR2 FQGNSA.

V usage is TRBV19 and J usage is TRBJ1-2, with 7 bases matching TRBD1. J was trimmed by 7 bases and V by 3 bases; bases with no gene match: 14. The CDR3 sequence is 16 residues long. Germline CDR1 LNHDA, CDR2 SQIVND (reference sequence). CDR3 amino acids: CASSITLPTGLSGYTF. CDR3 DNA: TGTGCCAGTAGTATCACCCTCCCGACAGGGCTGAGTGGCTACACCTTC.

This chain uses TRBV7-2 with TRBJ2-5, with TRBD2 identical over 12 bases. The V gene end was trimmed by 4 bases and the J gene end by 5 bases; junction bases not matched to a gene: 14. This CDR3 contains 18 residues. From germline, CDR1 is SGHTA and CDR2 FQGNSA. This CDR3 reads CASSSRRGRLAGGETQYF. CDR3 in DNA: TGTGCCAGCAGCTCGAGGAGGGGAAGGCTAGCGGGAGGGGAGACCCAGTACTTC.

V gene TRBV5-1 combines with J gene TRBJ1-5; TRBD1 matches at 10 bases. Germline V gives CDR1 SGHRS, CDR2 YFSETQ. V was pared by 3 bases and J by 0 bases, with 3 bases of the junction left unmatched. The CDR3 contains 16 residues. The CDR3 DNA reads TGCGCCAGCAGCTCCGGACAGGGGGGTAGCAATCAGCCCCAGCATTTT. This translates into CASSSGQGGSNQPQHF.

V and J are TRBV6-2 or TRBV6-3 and TRBJ1-5; 8 nucleotides match TRBD1. The J segment lost 0 bases and the V segment lost 5 bases, leaving 3 bases of the junction unmatched. The CDR3 length is 15 residues. Germline V gene sequence: CDR1 MNHEY, CDR2 SVGEGT. This chain's CDR3 is CASSRTGNSNQPQHF. The CDR3 DNA reads TGTGCCAGCAGTCGGACAGGGAATAGCAATCAGCCCCAGCATTTT.

This chain uses TRBV12-5 with TRBJ2-5; D is unclear. CDR1 and CDR2 from the germline V gene are LGHNT and FRNRAP. V was shortened by 0 bases and J by 2 bases, with 16 bases between the two germline ends. The CDR3 sequence is 17 residues long. The DNA of the CDR3 is TGTGCTAGTGGTTTGGTAAAGGAACGAAAGAATCAAGAGACCCAGTACTTC. Its protein product is CASGLVKERKNQETQYF.

The chain recombines TRBV27 with TRBJ2-7; 8 bases match TRBD1. The trim removed 5 bases at V and 1 base at J, leaving 4 bases unmatched. The germline CDR1 and CDR2 sequences are MNHEY and SMNVEV (reference sequence). This CDR3 spans 14 amino acids. For the CDR3, the DNA is TGTGCCAGCAGTATCAGGGGGCCGTCCTACGAGCAGTACTTC. The encoded protein is CASSIRGPSYEQYF.

The rearrangement links TRBV25-1 to TRBJ2-5; 9 positions agree with TRBD2. Germline V gives CDR1 MGHDK, CDR2 SYGVNS. V lost 2 bases and J lost 0; bases outside the gene matches: 7. The length of the CDR3 is 17 residues. The CDR3 sequence: CASSELSSGVYQETQYF. The DNA for the CDR3 is TGTGCCAGCAGTGAACTCTCTAGCGGGGTATACCAAGAGACCCAGTACTTC.

This clone was observed once. V is TRBV12-3 or TRBV12-4 and J is TRBJ2-2, with D unresolved. This CDR3 has 13 amino acids. V lost 7 bases and J 1 base, leaving 7 bases between the germline ends. For the CDR3, the DNA is TGTGCCAGCACCCTCCGGAACACCGGGGAGCTGTTTTTT. Encoded protein: CASTLRNTGELFF.

The chain is built from TRBV5-1 and TRBJ2-7; maybe TRBD1 (6 bases). Germline V gene data show CDR1 as SGHRS and CDR2 as YFSETQ. Trimming took 4 bases from V and 7 from J, leaving 21 bases between them. The length of the CDR3 is 15 residues. CDR3 region: CASSTQGFLFGEQYF. The CDR3 DNA reads TGCGCCAGCAGCACACAGGGTTTTCTGTTTGGGGAGCAGTACTTC.

This chain uses TRBV3-1 (or the pseudogene TRBV3-2) with TRBJ2-3, with 11 bases identical to TRBD2. Germline values: CDR1 LGHDT, CDR2 YNNKEL (reference sequence). The CDR3 is made up of 15 amino acids. J was trimmed by 4 bases and V by 3 bases; bases with no gene match: 3. CDR3 DNA sequence: TGTGCCAGCAGCCACACTAGCGGGGGCCCAGATACGCAGTATTTT. This translates into CASSHTSGGPDTQYF.

The V gene is TRBV19, the J gene TRBJ2-1; no firm D call. V was shortened by 1 base and J by 2 bases, with 9 bases between the two germline ends. The length of the CDR3 is 15 residues. Germline V gene sequence: CDR1 LNHDA, CDR2 SQIVND (reference sequence). This chain's CDR3 is CASSIVLVPYNEQFF. The CDR3 DNA sequence: TGTGCCAGTAGTATAGTACTCGTTCCCTACAATGAGCAGTTCTTC.

The count of this clone is one. The rearrangement links TRBV28 to TRBJ1-1; D may be TRBD1 (5 bases). Looked up from germline, CDR1 is MDHEN and CDR2 is SYDVKM. V was clipped by 7 bases and J by 6 bases, with 15 bases between them. The CDR3 length is 13 residues. The CDR3 loop reads CASISYRGAEAFF. The CDR3 DNA reads as TGTGCCAGCATATCATACCGGGGCGCTGAAGCTTTCTTT. Based on the CDR3 plus reference TRBV28 and TRBJ1-1, the full variable domain is DVKVTQSSRYLVKRTGEKVFLECVQDMDHENMFWYRQDPGLGLRLIYFSYDVKMKEKGDIPEGYSVSREKKERFSLILESASTNQTSMYLCASISYRGAEAFFGQGTRLTVV.

The CDR3 loop reads CASSYVAQGASGYTF. The DNA of the CDR3 is TGTGCCAGCAGTTACGTCGCACAGGGGGCGAGTGGCTACACCTTC. The chain carries TRBV6-2 or TRBV6-3 and TRBJ1-2; 9 positions agree with TRBD1. The CDR3 spans 15 residues. The V and J ends lost 2 bases and 7 bases, in that order; junction bases with no gene match: 8. CDR1 MNHEY and CDR2 SVGEGT come from the germline V gene.

The chain uses TRBV4-3 and TRBJ2-5; no firm D call. CDR1 and CDR2 from the germline V gene are LGHNA and YSLEER. The CDR3 length is 15 residues. Trimming cost V 0 bases and J 1 base, with 9 bases left between them. The CDR3 coding sequence is TGCGCCAGCAGCCAAGATCGTTGGAGCCAAGAGACCCAGTACTTC. It codes for CASSQDRWSQETQYF.

The chain employs TRBV15 and TRBJ1-1, with D perhaps matching TRBD1 (5 bases). V gave up 0 bases and J gave up 4 bases, with 15 bases separating them. CDR3 length equals 16 residues. Germline V gene lookup returns CDR1 LNHNV and CDR2 YYDKDF (reference sequence). The CDR3 is CATSRDSNRPGTEAFF. The CDR3 nucleotides read TGTGCCACCAGCAGAGATAGTAACAGGCCAGGCACTGAAGCTTTCTTT.

This clone showed up just once. V usage is TRBV7-2 and J usage is TRBJ2-2; D is possibly TRBD2 (5 bases). CDR1 SGHTA and CDR2 FQGNSA come from the germline V gene. Trimming cost V 0 bases and J 5 bases, with 10 bases left between them. The CDR3 length is 15 residues. The CDR3 DNA reads TGTGCCAGCAGCTTAGCGGGATCGGGGACCGGGGAGCTGTTTTTT. Translating gives CASSLAGSGTGELFF.

The J gene is TRBJ2-5, the V gene TRBV5-1; 13 positions agree with TRBD2. The germline V gene has CDR1 SGHRS and CDR2 YFSETQ. The CDR3 is 15 residues long. The junction had 5 bases not matched to a gene; V was cut back by 4 bases and J by 5 bases. The CDR3 DNA follows: TGCGCCAGCAGCAGGACTAGCGGGAGCCGGGAGACCCAGTACTTC. It codes for CASSRTSGSRETQYF.

This sequence joins TRBV6-6 and TRBJ2-1; 14 bases are shared with TRBD2. Losses at the gene ends were 5 bases for V and 7 bases for J; bases not matched to a gene: 13. The germline gives CDR1 MNHNY, CDR2 SVGAGI (reference sequence). The CDR3 length is 18 residues. The CDR3 DNA reads TGTGCCAGCAGTCTCCCGGGACTAGCGGGGGTTAGGGAGAATGAGCAGTTCTTC. It yields the protein CASSLPGLAGVRENEQFF.

V is TRBV3-1 (or the pseudogene TRBV3-2) and J is TRBJ1-6; 7 bases line up with TRBD1. The germline CDR1 and CDR2 sequences are LGHDT and YNNKEL (reference sequence). The V gene end was trimmed by 1 base and the J gene end by 5 bases; junction bases not matched to a gene: 2. The CDR3 contains 15 residues. The CDR3, as DNA: TGTGCCAGCAGCCAAGGGGGACAGCATAATTCACCCCTCCACTTT. Its protein product is CASSQGGQHNSPLHF.

This clone was seen only a few times. The chain recombines TRBV11-1 with TRBJ2-7; TRBD2 matches 10 bases. The CDR3 loop spans 16 amino acids. V shed 1 base and J 6 bases; nucleotides not matched to a gene: 9. The germline gives CDR1 SGHAT, CDR2 FQDESV (reference sequence). The CDR3 loop reads CASSLGPLAGAIEQYF. The CDR3 nucleotides are TGTGCCAGCAGCTTAGGTCCGCTAGCGGGAGCCATCGAGCAGTACTTC.

The J gene is TRBJ2-3, the V gene TRBV13; TRBD1 agrees at 11 bases. Germline values: CDR1 PRHDT, CDR2 FYEKMQ (reference sequence). Trimming cost V 1 base and J 1 base; bases outside gene matches: 7. The CDR3 length is 18 residues. The CDR3 here is CASSLVLGTGGGTDTQYF. In DNA form, the CDR3 reads TGTGCCAGCAGCTTAGTATTAGGGACAGGGGGTGGCACAGATACGCAGTATTTT.

The J gene is TRBJ2-3, the V gene TRBV5-1; 7 bases agree with TRBD1. V was pared by 5 bases and J by 4 bases, with 10 bases of the junction left unmatched. Germline V gives CDR1 SGHRS, CDR2 YFSETQ. CDR3 length: 15 residues. This CDR3 reads CASRATGFVADTQYF. CDR3 nucleotides: TGCGCCAGCAGAGCGACAGGGTTTGTGGCAGATACGCAGTATTTT.

This chain uses TRBV11-3 with TRBJ2-2; 11 bases match TRBD2. This CDR3 contains 16 residues. Trimming cost V 1 base and J 5 bases; bases outside gene matches: 3. CDR1 is SGHNT, CDR2 YENEEA, per germline. The CDR3, as DNA: TGTGCCAGCAGCTTAGGACGGACTAGCGGGACCGGGGAGCTGTTTTTT. Translated, it gives CASSLGRTSGTGELFF.

The V and J genes are TRBV30 and TRBJ2-5; D call uncertain. In germline, CDR1 is GTSNPN, CDR2 SVGIG (reference sequence). The length of the CDR3 is 17 residues. V was clipped by 1 base and J by 5 bases, with 23 bases between them. CDR3 residues: CAWSGGLPAEVGETQYF. The CDR3 coding sequence is TGTGCCTGGAGTGGGGGTCTACCGGCTGAGGTGGGGGAGACCCAGTACTTC.

The rearrangement links TRBV11-2 to TRBJ1-2; TRBD1 might be the D (6 bases). The V gene's germline CDR1 is SGHAT and CDR2 FQNNGV. V shed 5 bases and J shed 5 bases, with 24 bases lying between them. This CDR3 is 17 amino acids long. The CDR3 spells CASSNRAGGRGRYGYTF. CDR3 bases: TGTGCCAGCAGCAATAGAGCGGGCGGCAGGGGTCGATATGGCTACACCTTC.